The T cell receptor (beta chain) under discussion was sequenced for a study of blood T cell repertoires in COVID-19. In the study overall: COVID-19 samples collected from the United States, Italy and Spain covered acute and convalescent phases. Sample material is recorded as cDNA or gDNA derived from T cells, B-cell-depleted T cells, or PBMCs.

This clone was recorded only once. This table comes from immunoSEQ multiplex PCR, and its TCRdb copy is limited to in-frame clones, with some not included. The sample holds tens of thousands of clones, 75% to 90% seen once. V trimming: 5 bases; J trimming: 7 bases; junction bases outside the gene matches: 1. The germline CDR1 and CDR2 sequences are WNHNN and SYGVQD (reference sequence). CDR3 size: 14 residues. The receptor was isolated from a man aged 25-40 years with COVID-19, enrolled during active disease. The chain uses TRBV10-1 and TRBJ2-1; TRBD2 matches 14 bases. Material: peripheral blood. The CDR3 bases are TGCGCCAGCAGTCGGACTAGCGGGAGGAATGAGCAGTTCTTC. This encodes CASSRTSGRNEQFF.